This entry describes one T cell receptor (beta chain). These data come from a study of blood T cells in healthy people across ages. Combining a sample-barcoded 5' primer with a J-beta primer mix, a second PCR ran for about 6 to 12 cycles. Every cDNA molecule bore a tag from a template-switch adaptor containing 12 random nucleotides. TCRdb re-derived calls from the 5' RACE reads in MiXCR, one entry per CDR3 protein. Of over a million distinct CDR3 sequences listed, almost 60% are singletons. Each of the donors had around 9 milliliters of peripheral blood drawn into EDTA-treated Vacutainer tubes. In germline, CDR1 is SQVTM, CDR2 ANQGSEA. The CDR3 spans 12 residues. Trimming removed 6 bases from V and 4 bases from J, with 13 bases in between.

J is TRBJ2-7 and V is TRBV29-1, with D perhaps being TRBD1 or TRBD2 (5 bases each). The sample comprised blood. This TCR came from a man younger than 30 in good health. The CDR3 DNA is TGCAGCGTGCGAGGGACGGAGTACGAGCAGTACTTC. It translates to CSVRGTEYEQYF.